The T cell receptor (beta chain) described here comes from a study of blood T cell repertoires in COVID-19. About the study: Collection of acute and convalescent COVID-19 samples took place in the United States, Italy and Spain. T cells, B-cell-depleted T cells, or PBMCs supplied cDNA or gDNA.

Study processing details: Reference gene primer amplification gave nucleated cell count estimates. Measured with immunoSEQ multiplex PCR; TCRdb has only the in-frame clones, and not every one. V and J calls and clone size are as listed in that table; D and trimming were resolved from the DNA. The sample contains 20,000 to 25,000 clones, around three quarters of which appear only once. The V gene's germline CDR1 is KGHSH and CDR2 LQKENI. V lost 4 bases to trimming and J lost 2 bases, with 6 bases between them. This CDR3 comprises 12 residues. The chain uses TRBV18 and TRBJ2-7; D ambiguous. Sequenced: peripheral blood. This TCR was sampled from a man aged 60 to 69 with active COVID-19. The CDR3 loop is CASSLDTYEQYF. The CDR3 DNA is TGTGCCAGCTCACTAGACACCTACGAGCAGTACTTC.